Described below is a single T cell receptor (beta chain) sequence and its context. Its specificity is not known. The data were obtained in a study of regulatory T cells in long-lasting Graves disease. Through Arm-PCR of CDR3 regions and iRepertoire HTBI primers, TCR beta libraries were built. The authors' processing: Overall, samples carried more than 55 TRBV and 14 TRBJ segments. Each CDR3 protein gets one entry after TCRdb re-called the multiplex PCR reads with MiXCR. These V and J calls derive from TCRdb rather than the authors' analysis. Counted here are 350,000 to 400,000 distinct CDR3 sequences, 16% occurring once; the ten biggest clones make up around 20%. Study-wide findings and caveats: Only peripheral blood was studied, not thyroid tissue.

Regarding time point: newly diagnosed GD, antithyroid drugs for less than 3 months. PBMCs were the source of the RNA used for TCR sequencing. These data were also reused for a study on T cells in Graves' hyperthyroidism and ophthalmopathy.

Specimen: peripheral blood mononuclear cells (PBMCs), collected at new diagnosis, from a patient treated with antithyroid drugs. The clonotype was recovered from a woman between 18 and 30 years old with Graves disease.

CDR3 region: CSAEVTRDEQFF. CDR3 nucleotide sequence: TGCAGTGCTGAAGTCACTCGCGATGAGCAGTTCTTC. V is TRBV20-1 and J is TRBJ2-1; D remains ambiguous. V lost 5 bases and J lost 8, with 13 bases in between. Germline V gives CDR1 DFQATT, CDR2 SNEGSKA (reference sequence). The CDR3 is 12 residues long.